Listed here are 5 T cell receptor beta chains from one sample, sequenced in a study of T cells in Graves' hyperthyroidism and ophthalmopathy (dated by TCRdb to the late 2010s). The library was obtained by multiplex PCR. Sequencing was carried out with an Illumina HiSeq 2000. Amplification of TCR beta CDR3 regions was carried out from RNA transcripts. A first-round RT-PCR of the TCR CDR3 used the HTBI primer set with the Qiagen OneStep RT-PCR kit. Using fastp trimming at Q25 and MiXCR clonotype assembly, TCRdb reanalyzed the public sequencing data and kept in-frame beta chains. Each entry is one CDR3 protein sequence, shown with its most common DNA and genes. In all, the sample holds around 300,000 distinct CDR3 sequences, and about 14% of those were seen once. The ten largest clones capture roughly 8.5% of the sample. The sequenced material came from blood. The receptors here all came from a woman younger than 45 with Graves' hyperthyroidism that later progressed to Graves' ophthalmopathy.

The V gene is TRBV5-1, the J gene TRBJ2-7; TRBD1 is a possible D gene (6 bases). V dropped 3 bases and J dropped 5 bases, with 12 bases sitting between them. Germline V gives CDR1 SGHRS, CDR2 YFSETQ. The length of the CDR3 is 13 residues. CDR3 nucleotide sequence: TGCGCCAGCAGCTCGGCAGGGGACCACGAGCAGTACTTC. Protein product: CASSSAGDHEQYF.

This clonotype showed up just a few times. V is TRBV20-1 and J is TRBJ2-7; TRBD2 matches 10 bases. V was pared by 6 bases and J by 0 bases, with 11 bases of the junction left unmatched. This CDR3 spans 16 amino acids. Per the germline V gene, CDR1 is DFQATT and CDR2 is SNEGSKA (reference sequence). The CDR3 protein is CSATGASGSRSYEQYF. The CDR3 DNA reads as TGCAGTGCCACTGGGGCTAGCGGGAGTCGCTCCTACGAGCAGTACTTC.

In the case of this clonotype: A read error is possible here, since a much larger clone lies one base away. The conserved phenylalanine or tryptophan is not found at the CDR3 terminus, so this likely reflects a read error. In nucleotides, the CDR3 is TGTGCCAGCTCAGACCGCGGACAGTACACCGGGGAGCTGTTTCTT. Protein product: CASSDRGQYTGELFL. This chain connects TRBV18 to TRBJ2-2, with D maybe TRBD1 (6 bases). Trimming cost V 5 bases and J 3 bases, with 13 bases left between them. This CDR3 region has 15 residues. Germline-derived CDR1 and CDR2 are KGHSH and LQKENI.

The CDR3 DNA follows: TGCAGCGTTGAATTTGGGGGCACGGGCACAGATACGCAGTATTTT. It specifies CSVEFGGTGTDTQYF. The V gene is TRBV29-1, the J gene TRBJ2-3; possible D gene TRBD1, 6 bases. CDR3 size: 15 residues. The germline V gene encodes CDR1 SQVTM and CDR2 ANQGSEA. V lost 2 bases and J 1 base, leaving 13 bases between the germline ends.

This clonotype turned up a few times. The chain employs TRBV4-1 and TRBJ1-2; D gene ambiguous. Germline lookup yields CDR1 MGHRA and CDR2 YSYEKL. This CDR3 is built from 14 residues. Trimming left V 7 bases short and J 2 bases short, with 14 bases between. Here the CDR3 reads CASNRDRENYGYTF. CDR3 DNA: TGCGCCAGCAATCGCGACCGGGAGAACTATGGCTACACCTTC.